The rows below give T cell receptor beta chains drawn from one sample of a study of blood T cell repertoires in COVID-19. Measured with immunoSEQ multiplex PCR; TCRdb has only the in-frame clones, and not every one. The sample carries hundreds of thousands of clones, 87% recorded once. The specimen was PBMCs or T cells enriched from blood (not recorded which). These TCRs come from a woman aged 45-59 years who had recovered from COVID-19. The CDR3 runs from the conserved cysteine through the conserved F or W. A D gene is named only where the DNA matches it firmly. Some rows have no size entry. The others give once, few or many, or a class for an expanded clone.

d_gene: TRBD2
v_gene: TRBV7-9
abundance: .
j_gene: TRBJ2-1
CDR3nt: TGTGCCAGCAGCCCGAGGACTAGCGGGGGGGGTAATGAGCAGTTCTTC
CDR3aa: CASSPRTSGGGNEQFF

d_gene: TRBD2
v_gene: TRBV7-2
abundance: .
j_gene: TRBJ2-1
CDR3nt: TGTGCCAGCAGCTTAGTACGGGTAGCGGGGGGGACCTACAATGAGCAGTTCTTC
CDR3aa: CASSLVRVAGGTYNEQFF

d_gene: .
v_gene: TRBV5-6
abundance: .
j_gene: TRBJ1-6
CDR3nt: TGTGCCAGCAGCTTCGGGGGACCCAATAATTCACCCCTCCACTTT
CDR3aa: CASSFGGPNNSPLHF

d_gene: .
v_gene: TRBV4-2
abundance: .
j_gene: TRBJ1-5
CDR3nt: TGTGCCAGCAGCCAAGACAGGTATCAGCCCCAGCATTTT
CDR3aa: CASSQDRYQPQHF

d_gene: TRBD1
v_gene: TRBV9
abundance: .
j_gene: TRBJ1-4
CDR3nt: TGTGCCAGCAGCCCGGACAGGGGGCAATCTGGGGAAAAACTGTTTTTT
CDR3aa: CASSPDRGQSGEKLFF

d_gene: TRBD1
v_gene: TRBV11-3
abundance: .
j_gene: TRBJ2-3
CDR3nt: TGTGCCAGCAGCGAGACAGGGGATCAAGATACGCAGTATTTT
CDR3aa: CASSETGDQDTQYF

d_gene: TRBD2
v_gene: TRBV7-8
abundance: .
j_gene: TRBJ2-5
CDR3nt: TGTGCCAGCAGCTTAGCGGCTAGCGGGGGGCCCTTCCAAGAGACCCAGTACTTC
CDR3aa: CASSLAASGGPFQETQYF

d_gene: .
v_gene: TRBV7-8
abundance: .
j_gene: TRBJ2-2
CDR3nt: TGTGCCAGCAGCTACTCCGGGACCGGGGAGCTGTTTTTT
CDR3aa: CASSYSGTGELFF

d_gene: TRBD2
v_gene: TRBV2
abundance: .
j_gene: TRBJ2-5
CDR3nt: TGTGCCAGCAGTCTACAGGCGGGGGTCCAAGAGACCCAGTACTTC
CDR3aa: CASSLQAGVQETQYF

d_gene: TRBD2
v_gene: TRBV13
abundance: .
j_gene: TRBJ2-3
CDR3nt: TGTGCCAGCAGCTTAGTAGTCTTTAGCGGGGACTCAGATACGCAGTATTTT
CDR3aa: CASSLVVFSGDSDTQYF

d_gene: TRBD2
v_gene: TRBV4-1
abundance: .
j_gene: TRBJ2-5
CDR3nt: TGCGCCAGCAGCCAAGAACCAGCGGGGTTCCAAGAGACCCAGTACTTC
CDR3aa: CASSQEPAGFQETQYF

d_gene: .
v_gene: TRBV7-2
abundance: .
j_gene: TRBJ1-4
CDR3nt: TGTGCCAGCAGCTCTCAGGCGTTTAATGAAAAACTGTTTTTT
CDR3aa: CASSSQAFNEKLFF

d_gene: .
v_gene: TRBV27
abundance: few
j_gene: TRBJ2-7
CDR3nt: TGTGCCAGCAGTTTATCGAGGGAACTAGAGCAGTACTTC
CDR3aa: CASSLSRELEQYF

d_gene: TRBD2
v_gene: TRBV6-2/TRBV6-3
abundance: .
j_gene: TRBJ2-1
CDR3nt: TGTGCCAGCAGTTACTCGAGAGCGGGGACCTACAATGAGCAGTTCTTC
CDR3aa: CASSYSRAGTYNEQFF

d_gene: TRBD2
v_gene: TRBV9
abundance: .
j_gene: TRBJ2-2
CDR3nt: TGTGCCAGCGGCCGAGAAAGCGGGCGGGGGGCGTGGAGGAACACCGGGGAGCTGTTTTTT
CDR3aa: CASGRESGRGAWRNTGELFF

d_gene: TRBD1
v_gene: TRBV28
abundance: .
j_gene: TRBJ1-2
CDR3nt: TGTGCCAGCAGTGGGACAGGGGCTCGTGGTGGTGGCTACACCTTC
CDR3aa: CASSGTGARGGGYTF

d_gene: .
v_gene: TRBV27
abundance: .
j_gene: TRBJ2-2
CDR3nt: TGTGCCAGCAGTTATACGAACACCGGGGAGCTGTTTTTT
CDR3aa: CASSYTNTGELFF

d_gene: .
v_gene: TRBV6-2/TRBV6-3
abundance: .
j_gene: TRBJ1-4
CDR3nt: TGTGCCAGCAGTTTAGGAGCCTCGAGTCTGTTTTTT
CDR3aa: CASSLGASSLFF

d_gene: .
v_gene: TRBV4-1
abundance: .
j_gene: TRBJ2-7
CDR3nt: TGCGCCAGCAGCCAAGAGGGACTGGGGGGTTACGAGCAGTACTTC
CDR3aa: CASSQEGLGGYEQYF

d_gene: .
v_gene: TRBV27
abundance: .
j_gene: TRBJ1-1
CDR3nt: TGTGCCAGCAGTTTTACAGCAAACACTGAAGCTTTCTTT
CDR3aa: CASSFTANTEAFF

d_gene: .
v_gene: TRBV6-2/TRBV6-3
abundance: .
j_gene: TRBJ2-7
CDR3nt: TGTGCCAGCAGTACACCGGACACATCCTACGAGCAGTACTTC
CDR3aa: CASSTPDTSYEQYF

d_gene: TRBD1
v_gene: TRBV19
abundance: once
j_gene: TRBJ1-5
CDR3nt: TGTGCCAGTAGTATGGGACAGGGATTCCAGCCCCAGCATTTT
CDR3aa: CASSMGQGFQPQHF

d_gene: .
v_gene: TRBV6-2/TRBV6-3
abundance: .
j_gene: TRBJ1-2
CDR3nt: TGTGCCAGCAGTTCTCGGAGCACTAACTATGGCTACACCTTC
CDR3aa: CASSSRSTNYGYTF

d_gene: TRBD1
v_gene: TRBV6-4
abundance: .
j_gene: TRBJ2-2
CDR3nt: TGTGCCAGCAGTGATGGGGCAGGGGGTCTCACCGGGGAGCTGTTTTTT
CDR3aa: CASSDGAGGLTGELFF

d_gene: .
v_gene: TRBV7-2
abundance: .
j_gene: TRBJ2-6
CDR3nt: TGTGCCAGCAGCTTAAGGTTTGCGCAGGGCCGCTCTGGGGCCAACGTCCTGACTTTC
CDR3aa: CASSLRFAQGRSGANVLTF

d_gene: .
v_gene: TRBV27
abundance: .
j_gene: TRBJ2-2
CDR3nt: TGTGCCAGCAGTTTGGCTACTCTAGGCGGCACCGGGGAGCTGTTTTTT
CDR3aa: CASSLATLGGTGELFF

d_gene: .
v_gene: TRBV5-5
abundance: .
j_gene: TRBJ2-5
CDR3nt: TGTGCCAGCAGCCAGACTTTCGAGACCCAGTACTTC
CDR3aa: CASSQTFETQYF

d_gene: .
v_gene: TRBV19
abundance: .
j_gene: TRBJ1-1
CDR3nt: TGTGCCAGTAGTGGGGGGGGCAGGAGATTTACTGAAGCTTTCTTT
CDR3aa: CASSGGGRRFTEAFF

d_gene: .
v_gene: TRBV30
abundance: few
j_gene: TRBJ1-2
CDR3nt: TGTGCCTGGAGTGTATCGGCGGCCAATGGCTACACCTTC
CDR3aa: CAWSVSAANGYTF

d_gene: .
v_gene: TRBV3-1/TRBV3-2
abundance: many
j_gene: TRBJ2-7
CDR3nt: TGTGCCAGCAGCCAAGTCGCGGCCCCCACCTACGAGCAGTACTTC
CDR3aa: CASSQVAAPTYEQYF

d_gene: TRBD1
v_gene: TRBV3-1/TRBV3-2
abundance: .
j_gene: TRBJ1-2
CDR3nt: TGTGCCAGCAGCTTACGACAGGGGTACTATGGCTACACCTTC
CDR3aa: CASSLRQGYYGYTF

d_gene: TRBD1
v_gene: TRBV4-2
abundance: .
j_gene: TRBJ2-1
CDR3nt: TGTGCCAGCAGCCAAGGACAGGGGAGCCGAGGCAACAATGAGCAGTTCTTC
CDR3aa: CASSQGQGSRGNNEQFF

d_gene: .
v_gene: TRBV27
abundance: .
j_gene: TRBJ1-2
CDR3nt: TGTGCCAGCAGTTTAGTCGGGAAGAACTATGGCTACACCTTC
CDR3aa: CASSLVGKNYGYTF

d_gene: .
v_gene: TRBV4-1
abundance: .
j_gene: TRBJ2-2
CDR3nt: TGCGCCAGCAGCCGGGGTGCGGGATCGAACACCGGGGAGCTGTTTTTT
CDR3aa: CASSRGAGSNTGELFF

d_gene: .
v_gene: TRBV28
abundance: .
j_gene: TRBJ1-3
CDR3nt: TGTGCCAGCAGTCCCTGGGACATTAGCGGAAACACCATATATTTT
CDR3aa: CASSPWDISGNTIYF

d_gene: .
v_gene: TRBV24-1
abundance: .
j_gene: TRBJ1-2
CDR3nt: TGTGCCACCAGTGTGGGAGCTAACTATGGCTACACCTTC
CDR3aa: CATSVGANYGYTF

d_gene: .
v_gene: TRBV5-1
abundance: .
j_gene: TRBJ2-7
CDR3nt: TGCGCCAGCAGCTTGGACGGAGTTCTCCCCTACGAGCAGTACTTC
CDR3aa: CASSLDGVLPYEQYF

d_gene: .
v_gene: TRBV6-1
abundance: .
j_gene: TRBJ1-1
CDR3nt: TGTGCCAGCAGTGAAATCCAGAACACTGAAGCTTTCTTT
CDR3aa: CASSEIQNTEAFF

d_gene: TRBD1
v_gene: TRBV9
abundance: .
j_gene: TRBJ1-1
CDR3nt: TGTGCCAGCAGCGCCAACACAGGGGGCTTTACTGAAGCTTTCTTT
CDR3aa: CASSANTGGFTEAFF

d_gene: .
v_gene: TRBV7-2
abundance: .
j_gene: TRBJ1-6
CDR3nt: TGTGCCAGCAGCTTAGCGGGGGGGCGAGGTTCACCCCTCCACTTT
CDR3aa: CASSLAGGRGSPLHF

d_gene: .
v_gene: TRBV28
abundance: .
j_gene: TRBJ1-5
CDR3nt: TGTGCCAGCAGTTTAATCGCCTCGGGGCAGCCCCAGCATTTT
CDR3aa: CASSLIASGQPQHF

d_gene: TRBD1
v_gene: TRBV4-1
abundance: .
j_gene: TRBJ1-5
CDR3nt: TGCGCCAGCAGGGAGACAGGGTTAAATCAGCCCCAGCATTTT
CDR3aa: CASRETGLNQPQHF